The clone carrying this TCR beta chain was counted ten times or more. This sample stems from a study of early T cells in non-severe SARS-CoV-2 infection. The germline V gene has CDR1 MNHEY and CDR2 SVGEGT. The V and J ends lost 6 bases and 6 bases, in that order; junction bases with no gene match: 10. This CDR3 has 15 residues. Using its own MiXCR run on the 5' RACE reads, TCRdb lists one record per CDR3 protein. The table has about 26,000 distinct CDR3 sequences, approximately 5.3% seen once. Sample: whole blood. The chain is built from TRBV6-2 or TRBV6-3 and TRBJ2-3; 9 bases line up with TRBD2. This clonotype was obtained from an adult who was a healthcare worker with PCR-confirmed SARS-CoV-2 infection or an uninfected control (not recorded which). The CDR3 DNA reads TGTGCCAGCAGCTTTAGCGGGAGAGGGCCGGATACGCAGTATTTT. Protein product: CASSFSGRGPDTQYF.